These 26 T cell receptor beta chains originate from one sample sequenced in a study of blood T cell repertoires in COVID-19. TCRdb's table, derived via immunoSEQ multiplex PCR, lists solely in-frame clones and lacks some. The table shows 440,000 or so clones, with 75% to 90% occurring only once. Sequenced: peripheral blood. Receptor source: a woman aged 35 to 49 with COVID-19, enrolled during active disease.

CDR3 in DNA: TGTGCCTTTCCTATGGGACTAGCGGATTACACCGGGGAGCTGTTTTTT. Its translation is CAFPMGLADYTGELFF. The chain couples TRBV27 to TRBJ2-2, with 11 nucleotides matching TRBD2. The V gene's germline CDR1 is MNHEY and CDR2 SMNVEV (reference sequence). The CDR3 has 16 amino acids. Trimming cost V 11 bases and J 3 bases; bases outside gene matches: 11.

This chain uses TRBV19 with TRBJ2-3; TRBD2 agrees at 7 bases. This CDR3 region has 17 residues. The V segment lost 5 bases and the J segment 1 base; nucleotides outside the gene matches: 12. The V gene's germline CDR1 is LNHDA and CDR2 SQIVND (reference sequence). CDR3 DNA: TGTGCCAGTAGTCCCTTACCGGGACGGGGGGGCACAGATACGCAGTATTTT. As protein: CASSPLPGRGGTDTQYF. Full variable domain (rest looked up from reference TRBV19 and TRBJ2-3): DGGITQSPKYLFRKEGQNVTLSCEQNLNHDAMYWYRQDPGQGLRLIYYSQIVNDFQKGDIAEGYSVSREKKESFPLTVTSAQKNPTAFYLCASSPLPGRGGTDTQYFGPGTRLTVL.

V gene TRBV29-1 combines with J gene TRBJ1-2, with 8 bases aligning to TRBD1. CDR1 and CDR2 from the germline V gene are SQVTM and ANQGSEA. After removal of 7 bases from V and 7 bases from J, the junction contained 5 bases not matched to a gene. The CDR3 totals 11 residues. CDR3 protein: CSAAQGVGYTF. As DNA, the CDR3 is TGCAGCGCAGCACAGGGGGTTGGCTACACCTTC.

V is TRBV7-6 and J is TRBJ1-5; D gene ambiguous. CDR3 length: 14 residues. The ends were cut back, 4 bases at V and 0 bases at J, with 7 bases in the middle. Germline V lookup: CDR1 SGHVS, CDR2 FNYEAQ. CDR3: CASSSVHSNQPQHF. The CDR3 bases are TGTGCCAGCAGCTCAGTACATAGCAATCAGCCCCAGCATTTT.

The DNA for the CDR3 is TGTGCCAGCAGTTTAGCGGGAGAGAGGAATGAGCAGTTCTTC. This sequence encodes CASSLAGERNEQFF. The chain has TRBV28 and TRBJ2-1; 7 bases line up with TRBD2. The length of the CDR3 is 14 residues. Germline CDR1 and CDR2: MDHEN and SYDVKM. The V segment lost 2 bases and the J segment 7 bases; nucleotides outside the gene matches: 5.

The chain couples TRBV25-1 to TRBJ1-5; TRBD1 might be the D (6 bases). CDR3 length: 15 residues. Germline CDR1 MGHDK, CDR2 SYGVNS. Trimming removed 4 bases at V and 5 bases at J, with 15 bases between. The CDR3 DNA reads TGTGCCAGCAGTGGAATGGGGCAGGGGTATCAGCCCCAGCATTTT. Protein product: CASSGMGQGYQPQHF.

This clone was counted only a few times. The rearrangement uses TRBV12-5 and TRBJ1-5; weak D call: TRBD1 (6 bases). The CDR3 covers 13 residues. CDR1 is LGHNT and CDR2 is FRNRAP in the germline V gene. V lost 6 bases and J 9 bases, leaving 15 bases between the germline ends. CDR3 region: CASGSNRVLPQHF. CDR3 nucleotide sequence: TGTGCTAGTGGCTCCAACAGGGTCCTGCCCCAGCATTTT.

The V call is TRBV5-6, the J call TRBJ1-5; D is ambiguous. With 5 bases removed from V and 2 bases from J, the gap between germline ends came to 14 bases. Germline CDR1 SGHDT, CDR2 YYEEEE. The CDR3 is made up of 15 amino acids. The CDR3 spells CASSVTARGNQPQHF. CDR3 DNA sequence: TGTGCCAGCAGTGTTACGGCGCGGGGCAATCAGCCCCAGCATTTT.

This chain connects TRBV29-1 to TRBJ1-5; TRBD1 is a possible D gene (6 bases). The CDR3 has 13 amino acids. Trimming removed 4 bases from V and 6 bases from J, with 13 bases in between. From germline, CDR1 is SQVTM and CDR2 ANQGSEA. This CDR3 is CSVGRGEGQPQHF. The CDR3 DNA reads TGCAGCGTTGGCAGGGGCGAGGGTCAGCCCCAGCATTTT.

V usage is TRBV19 and J usage is TRBJ2-5; TRBD2 agrees at 10 bases. CDR3 length: 16 amino acids. V was pared by 3 bases and J by 4 bases, with 8 bases of the junction left unmatched. CDR1 is LNHDA, CDR2 SQIVND, per germline (reference sequence). This chain's CDR3 is CASSIFPSGRGETQYF. DNA of the CDR3: TGTGCCAGTAGTATCTTCCCTAGCGGGAGAGGAGAGACCCAGTACTTC.

This clone was detected only once. The chain links TRBV9 to TRBJ1-1, with 8 bases fitting TRBD1. Germline CDR1 reads SGDLS; CDR2 reads YYNGEE. The CDR3 is made up of 14 amino acids. The trim removed 3 bases at V and 5 bases at J, leaving 6 bases unmatched. In DNA, the CDR3 is TGTGCCAGCAGCGCATCAACAGGGGGAACTGAAGCTTTCTTT. It yields the protein CASSASTGGTEAFF. Supplemented by reference TRBV9 and TRBJ1-1, the full variable domain reads DSGVTQTPKHLITATGQRVTLRCSPRSGDLSVYWYQQSLDQGLQFLIQYYNGEERAKGNILERFSAQQFPDLHSELNLSSLELGDSALYFCASSASTGGTEAFFGQGTRLTVV.

The rearrangement links TRBV5-1 to TRBJ2-5, with D unresolved. V was trimmed by 0 bases and J by 1 base, leaving 10 bases between them. This CDR3 is 15 amino acids long. Germline assignment: CDR1 SGHRS and CDR2 YFSETQ. CDR3 nucleotides: TGCGCCAGCAGCTTGGGCTTACAGACCCAAGAGACCCAGTACTTC. Translation: CASSLGLQTQETQYF.

The rearrangement links TRBV28 to TRBJ1-3; no clear D. The V gene's germline CDR1 is MDHEN and CDR2 SYDVKM. The CDR3 has 14 amino acids. V lost 7 bases, J lost 0 bases, and 10 bases lay in between. CDR3 region: CASISSLSGNTIYF. In nucleotides, the CDR3 is TGTGCCAGCATCTCCTCCCTCTCTGGAAACACCATATATTTT. The full variable domain, rest sourced from reference TRBV28 and TRBJ1-3, is DVKVTQSSRYLVKRTGEKVFLECVQDMDHENMFWYRQDPGLGLRLIYFSYDVKMKEKGDIPEGYSVSREKKERFSLILESASTNQTSMYLCASISSLSGNTIYFGEGSWLTVV.

CDR3 in amino acids: CASSQDRDSYEQYF. The CDR3, as DNA: TGTGCCAGCAGCCAAGACAGGGATTCCTACGAGCAGTACTTC. This rearrangement joins TRBV3-1 (or the pseudogene TRBV3-2) to TRBJ2-7, with D tentatively TRBD1 (5 bases). The CDR3 runs to 14 residues. Germline V lookup: CDR1 LGHDT, CDR2 YNNKEL (reference sequence). V gave up 0 bases and J gave up 1 base, with 7 bases separating them.

The chain carries TRBV28 and TRBJ1-3; the match to TRBD1 covers 10 bases. J gave up 8 bases and V 5 bases, and 9 bases lay outside the gene matches. Germline CDR1 is MDHEN and CDR2 is SYDVKM. The CDR3 is 15 residues long. The CDR3 sequence is CASSRPGTGEHTIYF. CDR3 bases: TGTGCCAGCAGTCGACCCGGGACAGGGGAACACACCATATATTTT.

The chain couples TRBV4-3 to TRBJ1-6, with D unclear. The CDR3 has 17 residues. Per the germline V gene, CDR1 is LGHNA and CDR2 is YSLEER. V shed 1 base and J shed 7 bases, with 17 bases lying between them. The CDR3 here is CASSQALGGITNSPLHF. The CDR3 DNA is TGCGCCAGCAGCCAAGCGTTAGGAGGGATAACCAATTCACCCCTCCACTTT.

The table lists this clone with a few counts. The chain couples TRBV3-1 (or the pseudogene TRBV3-2) to TRBJ1-6; D remains unclear. V gave up 9 bases and J gave up 10 bases, with 13 bases separating them. The CDR3 length is 12 residues. Germline V gene sequence: CDR1 LGHDT, CDR2 YNNKEL (reference sequence). The DNA for the CDR3 is TGTGCCAGTTCTCTAGTGGAATCACCCCTCCACTTT. It is translated as CASSLVESPLHF.

This clone was seen a single time. The CDR3 is CASSEPLLILAEQYF. CDR3 sequence (DNA): TGTGCCAGCAGTGAACCCCTCCTCATACTAGCAGAGCAGTACTTC. The chain is built from TRBV6-1 and TRBJ2-7; a possible D gene is TRBD2 (6 bases). CDR1 is MNHNS and CDR2 is SASEGT in the germline V gene. The CDR3 is 15 residues long. Deletions cut 2 bases from V and 7 bases from J, with 18 bases between.

V and J are TRBV28 and TRBJ2-3; 9 bases fit TRBD1. V shed 5 bases, J shed 1 base, and the junction held 4 bases outside the gene matches. There are 15 residues in the CDR3. The germline V gene has CDR1 MDHEN and CDR2 SYDVKM. The CDR3 spells CASSKWTGGTDTQYF. The CDR3 bases are TGTGCCAGCAGTAAATGGACAGGGGGCACAGATACGCAGTATTTT.

The V call is TRBV7-2, the J call TRBJ2-7, with a weak D call TRBD2 (6 bases). The CDR3 covers 14 residues. Between the trimmed V and J ends, which lost 3 bases and 6 bases, there was a span of 15 bases. Germline CDR1 is SGHTA and CDR2 is FQGNSA. The DNA of the CDR3 is TGTGCCAGCAGCTTCCCTAGGGAGGTGAGCGAGCAGTACTTC. Amino acids: CASSFPREVSEQYF.

The chain carries TRBV20-1 and TRBJ2-7; D remains ambiguous. The V gene's germline CDR1 is DFQATT and CDR2 SNEGSKA (reference sequence). The CDR3 length is 15 residues. With 3 bases removed from V and 0 bases from J, the gap between germline ends came to 15 bases. For the CDR3, the DNA is TGCAGTGCTAGTGTCGTTGCGGCGGTCTCCTACGAGCAGTACTTC. Its translation: CSASVVAAVSYEQYF.

The V and J genes are TRBV9 and TRBJ2-5; no definite D call. This CDR3 has 13 residues. V dropped 5 bases and J dropped 1 base, with 9 bases sitting between them. Per the germline V gene, CDR1 is SGDLS and CDR2 is YYNGEE. CDR3 bases: TGTGCCAGCAGTCCTAGGATCCAAGAGACCCAGTACTTC. This codes for CASSPRIQETQYF.

This clone has just a few counts. V is TRBV2 and J is TRBJ1-4, with 7 bases matching TRBD1. CDR1 and CDR2 (germline): SNHLY, FYNNEI. Germline trimming cut 6 bases from V and 9 bases from J; bases unmatched to any gene: 7. The CDR3 runs 13 residues. The CDR3 DNA is TGTGCCAGCAGAGGCGGGACAGCCAAAAAACTGTTTTTT. Protein: CASRGGTAKKLFF.

The CDR3 DNA is TGTGCCAGCAGCCGACAGGGTAACTACGAGCAGTACTTC. Amino acid sequence: CASSRQGNYEQYF. The rearrangement links TRBV27 to TRBJ2-7, with TRBD1 identical over 7 bases. This CDR3 is built from 13 residues. The V segment lost 6 bases and the J segment 3 bases; nucleotides outside the gene matches: 5. Germline values: CDR1 MNHEY, CDR2 SMNVEV (reference sequence).

This clone was counted a single time. The chain recombines TRBV4-1 with TRBJ2-1; 9 nucleotides agree with TRBD2. The CDR3 is 18 residues long. V gave up 0 bases and J gave up 4 bases; unmatched junction bases: 10. Per the germline V gene, CDR1 is MGHRA and CDR2 is YSYEKL. This CDR3 reads CASSQDLQRGAGYNEQFF. As DNA, the CDR3 is TGCGCCAGCAGCCAAGATCTCCAGCGGGGGGCCGGATACAATGAGCAGTTCTTC.

This chain uses TRBV5-6 with TRBJ2-5; 7 positions agree with TRBD2. The trim removed 1 base at V and 2 bases at J, leaving 2 bases unmatched. In germline, CDR1 is SGHDT, CDR2 YYEEEE. The CDR3 is 14 amino acids. The DNA for the CDR3 is TGTGCCAGCAGCTTGACCGGGGGGCAAGAGACCCAGTACTTC. Its translation: CASSLTGGQETQYF.